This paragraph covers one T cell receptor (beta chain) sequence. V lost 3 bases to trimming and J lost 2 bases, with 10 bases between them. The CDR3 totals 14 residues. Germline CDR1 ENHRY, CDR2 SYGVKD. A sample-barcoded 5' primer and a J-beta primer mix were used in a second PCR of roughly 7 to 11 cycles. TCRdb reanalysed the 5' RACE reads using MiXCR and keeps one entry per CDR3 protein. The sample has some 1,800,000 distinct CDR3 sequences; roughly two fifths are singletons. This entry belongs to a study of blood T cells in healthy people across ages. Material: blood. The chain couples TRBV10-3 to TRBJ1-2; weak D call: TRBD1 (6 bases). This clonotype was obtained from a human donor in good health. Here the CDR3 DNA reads TGTGCCATCAGTGAAAGGGGACACAACTATGGCTACACCTTC. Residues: CAISERGHNYGYTF.